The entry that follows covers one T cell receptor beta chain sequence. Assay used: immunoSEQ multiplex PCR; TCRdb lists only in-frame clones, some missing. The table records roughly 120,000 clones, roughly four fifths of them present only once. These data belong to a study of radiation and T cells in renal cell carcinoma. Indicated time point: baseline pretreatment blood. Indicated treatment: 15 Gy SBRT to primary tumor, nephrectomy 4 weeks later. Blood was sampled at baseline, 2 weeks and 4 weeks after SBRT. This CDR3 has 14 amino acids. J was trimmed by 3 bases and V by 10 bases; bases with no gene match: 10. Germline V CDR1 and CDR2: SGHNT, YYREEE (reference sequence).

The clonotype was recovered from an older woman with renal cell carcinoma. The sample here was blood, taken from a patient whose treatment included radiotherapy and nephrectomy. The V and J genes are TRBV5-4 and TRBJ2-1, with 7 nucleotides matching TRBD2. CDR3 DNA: TGTGCCTGCTACGAGCAGCGGGGCTACAATGAGCAGTTCTTC. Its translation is CACYEQRGYNEQFF.